The rows below give T cell receptor beta chains drawn from one sample of a study of CD8+ T cells in alopecia areata. Only in-frame clones appear in the TCRdb table, and some are missing; sequencing was by immunoSEQ multiplex PCR. Of approximately 66,000 clones listed, roughly 60% were seen once; the top ten hold approximately 17%. The sequences come from CD8+ T cells sorted from blood, collected at week 0. Receptors were obtained from a human donor with alopecia areata. Each CDR3 is given with its conserved first and last residue. D genes are given only for firm matches. Size is omitted from some rows. Given values are once, few, many or a class for expanded clones.

d_gene	v_gene	j_gene	abundance	CDR3aa	CDR3nt
TRBD1	TRBV29-1	TRBJ2-1	NA	CSVLTGGPYNEQFF	TGCAGCGTCTTGACAGGGGGCCCGTACAATGAGCAGTTCTTC
NA	TRBV27	TRBJ1-4	NA	CASSSSGKLFF	TGTGCCAGCAGCTCTTCGGGGAAACTGTTTTTT
TRBD2	TRBV5-1	TRBJ2-7	NA	CASSGDTGGGSEQYF	TGCGCCAGCAGCGGCGATACCGGCGGGGGATCCGAGCAGTACTTC
TRBD1	TRBV29-1	TRBJ2-5	once	CSVRQGTQYF	TGCAGCGTTCGACAGGGGACCCAGTACTTC
TRBD1	TRBV30	TRBJ1-1	NA	CAWSNGQGIASEAFF	TGTGCCTGGAGCAACGGACAGGGCATCGCCTCTGAAGCTTTCTTT
NA	TRBV4-1	TRBJ1-2	NA	CASSLNGLEANGYTF	TGCGCCAGCAGCCTTAATGGGCTGGAGGCCAATGGCTACACCTTC
NA	TRBV5-6	TRBJ2-7	NA	CASSLKDGGRDLDEQYF	TGTGCCAGCAGCTTGAAGGATGGGGGACGAGACCTAGACGAGCAGTACTTC
NA	TRBV28	TRBJ2-3	NA	CASSLTPGGYTDTQYF	TGTGCCAGCAGCCTGACTCCCGGGGGTTACACAGATACGCAGTATTTT
NA	TRBV29-1	TRBJ2-2	NA	CSVVPENTGELFF	TGCAGCGTTGTCCCGGAGAACACCGGGGAGCTGTTTTTT
NA	TRBV28	TRBJ2-5	few	CASLNSFQETQYF	TGTGCCAGCTTAAACAGCTTCCAAGAGACCCAGTACTTC
NA	TRBV7-9	TRBJ1-1	NA	CASSESRGLNTEAFF	TGTGCCAGCAGCGAGTCTCGCGGGCTGAACACTGAAGCTTTCTTT
TRBD2	TRBV29-1	TRBJ2-1	NA	CSVEGLSDEQFF	TGCAGCGTTGAGGGACTATCTGATGAGCAGTTCTTC
NA	TRBV10-3	TRBJ2-2	NA	CAISESHLSNTGELFF	TGTGCCATCAGTGAGTCCCACTTATCGAACACCGGGGAGCTGTTTTTT
TRBD1	TRBV7-3	TRBJ1-3	NA	CASSLTGARCCVNTIYF	TGTGCCAGCAGCCTCACAGGGGCTAGGTGCTGTGTAAACACCATATATTTT
NA	TRBV5-1	TRBJ2-6	NA	CASSWAEGANVLTF	TGCGCCAGCAGCTGGGCAGAGGGGGCCAACGTCCTGACTTTC
TRBD1	TRBV27	TRBJ1-5	NA	CASSFRSPTGANQPQHF	TGTGCCAGCAGTTTCCGTTCACCGACAGGGGCCAATCAGCCCCAGCATTTT
TRBD2	TRBV27	TRBJ2-2	NA	CASSFTAGGTGELFF	TGTGCCAGCAGTTTTACCGCGGGAGGCACCGGGGAGCTGTTTTTT
NA	TRBV29-1	TRBJ2-5	NA	CSVVTVETQYF	TGCAGCGTTGTTACAGTTGAGACCCAGTACTTC
TRBD2	TRBV9	TRBJ2-3	NA	CASSAGLADTDTQYF	TGTGCCAGCAGCGCCGGACTAGCGGACACAGATACGCAGTATTTT
NA	TRBV7-6	TRBJ2-7	NA	CASSLGRSYEQYF	TGTGCCAGCAGCTTAGGCCGGAGTTACGAGCAGTACTTC
NA	TRBV28	TRBJ2-1	NA	CASSFGLGWDEQFF	TGTGCCAGCAGTTTTGGGTTAGGGTGGGATGAGCAGTTCTTC
TRBD2	TRBV6-4	TRBJ2-2	NA	CASSCEPSGRGTGELFF	TGTGCCAGCAGTTGCGAGCCTAGCGGGAGGGGGACCGGGGAGCTGTTTTTT
NA	TRBV4-1	TRBJ1-5	once	CASSQDAQTQPQHF	TGCGCCAGCAGCCAGGATGCTCAAACTCAGCCCCAGCATTTT
NA	TRBV5-1	TRBJ2-7	NA	CASSLGPPDGGDEQYF	TGCGCCAGCAGCTTGGGACCCCCCGACGGAGGCGACGAGCAGTACTTC
NA	TRBV5-1	TRBJ1-1	NA	CASSLAGNTEAFF	TGCGCCAGCAGCTTAGCGGGGAACACTGAAGCTTTCTTT
TRBD1	TRBV29-1	TRBJ2-7	few	CSVLGGTGVTEQYF	TGCAGCGTGCTTGGAGGGACAGGGGTGACCGAGCAGTACTTC
TRBD2	TRBV19	TRBJ2-1	NA	CASSIGGSAYNEQFF	TGTGCCAGTAGTATAGGCGGGAGCGCCTACAATGAGCAGTTCTTC
NA	TRBV13	TRBJ2-7	NA	CASSPPSAESSYEQYF	TGTGCCAGCAGCCCACCCAGCGCCGAGTCATCCTACGAGCAGTACTTC